Listed below are T cell receptor beta chains from one sample, sequenced in a study of blood T cell repertoires in COVID-19. TCRdb's table, derived via immunoSEQ multiplex PCR, lists solely in-frame clones and lacks some. Of roughly 380,000 clones listed, approximately 90% were seen once; the top ten hold 3% to 4%. Sequenced sample: peripheral blood. The origin of the receptors is an older woman with COVID-19, enrolled during active disease. CDR3s include the opening cysteine and the closing phenylalanine or tryptophan. D genes are given only for firm matches. Where a row states a size, it is once, few, many or the class of an expanded clone; other rows omit it.

D	V	J	size	DNA	CDR3
NA	TRBV6-5	TRBJ1-2	NA	TGTGCCAGCACTGCAGGAAACTATGGCTACACCTTC	CASTAGNYGYTF
NA	TRBV28	TRBJ1-1	NA	TGTGCCAGCCTCATGAGCGGGATTGGGTTGAACACTGAAGCTTTCTTT	CASLMSGIGLNTEAFF
TRBD1	TRBV3-1/TRBV3-2	TRBJ1-1	once	TGTGCCAGCAGCCCCAGGGGGACGGTGAACACTGAAGCTTTCTTT	CASSPRGTVNTEAFF
NA	TRBV5-4	TRBJ2-5	few	TGTGCCAGCAGCTTGCAGGGTGCTCAAGAGACCCAGTACTTC	CASSLQGAQETQYF
TRBD2	TRBV30	TRBJ2-7	once	TGTGCCTGGAGTGTTGGGACTAGTCACGAGCAGTACTTC	CAWSVGTSHEQYF
NA	TRBV6-5	TRBJ1-6	NA	TGTGCCAGCAGTTACGTTAGCTCCTATAATTCACCCCTCCACTTT	CASSYVSSYNSPLHF
NA	TRBV28	TRBJ1-2	NA	TGTGCCAGCAGGGGGACATCGTACAACTATGGCTACACCTTC	CASRGTSYNYGYTF
TRBD1	TRBV18	TRBJ1-3	NA	TGTGCCAGCTCACCGGGACAGTCGAGCTCTGGAAACACCATATATTTT	CASSPGQSSSGNTIYF
NA	TRBV29-1	TRBJ1-1	NA	TGCAGCGTCGAAAGGGGAATGAACACTGAAGCTTTCTTT	CSVERGMNTEAFF
NA	TRBV5-1	TRBJ1-2	once	TGCGCCAGCAGTCCCGATGCCACATATGGCTACACCTTC	CASSPDATYGYTF
TRBD1	TRBV5-1	TRBJ1-2	NA	TGCGCCAGCAGCGCCGGACAGGCAGGCTATGGCTACACCTTC	CASSAGQAGYGYTF
NA	TRBV7-7	TRBJ2-5	NA	TGTGCCAGCAGCTACCCAGGGTCGGGAGAGACCCAGTACTTC	CASSYPGSGETQYF
NA	TRBV6-2/TRBV6-3	TRBJ2-4	NA	TGTGCCAGCACCCCAGACAGAGTCGGCATTCAGTACTTC	CASTPDRVGIQYF
NA	TRBV7-3	TRBJ1-1	NA	TGTGCCAGCAGCTTACTGCAGGGAGGTGAAGCTTTCTTT	CASSLLQGGEAFF
TRBD1	TRBV19	TRBJ1-4	NA	TGTGCCAGTAGTACAAAGGACAGGGGGCCTACTAATGAAAAACTGTTTTTT	CASSTKDRGPTNEKLFF
NA	TRBV7-8	TRBJ2-3	NA	TGTGCCAGCAGCTTAGCGACAGTTAGCACAGATACGCAGTATTTT	CASSLATVSTDTQYF
NA	TRBV2	TRBJ1-1	NA	TGTGCCAGCAGAGCGGACAGAAACACTGAAGCTTTCTTT	CASRADRNTEAFF
TRBD1	TRBV2	TRBJ1-1	NA	TGTGCCAGCAGTGAAACTACAGGGGGAGTCCAAGACACTGAAGCTTTCTTT	CASSETTGGVQDTEAFF
TRBD1	TRBV19	TRBJ1-2	NA	TGTGCCAGTATGCCAAGCCCGGGACAGGTCTTCTATGGCTACACCTTC	CASMPSPGQVFYGYTF
TRBD1	TRBV30	TRBJ2-2	NA	TGTGCCTGGAGACTCCCAGGGGGCAAGGTCGGGGAGCTGTTTTTT	CAWRLPGGKVGELFF
TRBD1	TRBV10-3	TRBJ2-1	NA	TGTGCCATCAGTGCCCGGACAGCCCCAACAGGGGATGAGCAGTTCTTC	CAISARTAPTGDEQFF
NA	TRBV4-1	TRBJ1-4	few	TGCGCCAGCAGCATAACTCCGGGAACAACTAATGAAAAACTGTTTTTT	CASSITPGTTNEKLFF
NA	TRBV30	TRBJ1-6	NA	TGTGCCTGGAGTGCGTACACAGTTAATTCACCCCTCCACTTT	CAWSAYTVNSPLHF
TRBD2	TRBV7-6	TRBJ2-1	NA	TGTGCCAGCAGCACCGAAGCGGGGGCGTCGAATGAGCAGTTCTTC	CASSTEAGASNEQFF
TRBD1	TRBV7-9	TRBJ1-1	NA	TGTGCCAGCAGTTGGGGACAGAGTGAAGCTTTCTTT	CASSWGQSEAFF
TRBD1	TRBV11-2	TRBJ2-5	NA	TGTGTCAGCAGCTTAGGGACAGGGGGCCAAGAGACCCAGTACTTC	CVSSLGTGGQETQYF
NA	TRBV5-1	TRBJ1-1	NA	TGCGCCAGCTCGCAGGGGAACACTGAAGCTTTCTTT	CASSQGNTEAFF
NA	TRBV19	TRBJ2-5	NA	TGTGCCAGTAGTAGAGGAGAGACCCAGTACTTC	CASSRGETQYF
TRBD1	TRBV5-1	TRBJ1-6	NA	TGCGCCAGCAGTATCGGACAGGGGATGAATTCACCCCTCCACTTT	CASSIGQGMNSPLHF
TRBD2	TRBV19	TRBJ2-3	NA	TGTGCCAGTAGTATCTCCGGTAGCGGGGGTACGGATACGCAGTATTTT	CASSISGSGGTDTQYF
TRBD1	TRBV11-3	TRBJ1-1	NA	TGTGCCAGCAGCATACTAACTCCGGGACAGGCTGAAGCTTTCTTT	CASSILTPGQAEAFF
TRBD2	TRBV19	TRBJ2-3	NA	TGTGCCAGTAGTGATCCGGGGGGGCCCCGTTTTTGGGATACGCAGTATTTT	CASSDPGGPRFWDTQYF